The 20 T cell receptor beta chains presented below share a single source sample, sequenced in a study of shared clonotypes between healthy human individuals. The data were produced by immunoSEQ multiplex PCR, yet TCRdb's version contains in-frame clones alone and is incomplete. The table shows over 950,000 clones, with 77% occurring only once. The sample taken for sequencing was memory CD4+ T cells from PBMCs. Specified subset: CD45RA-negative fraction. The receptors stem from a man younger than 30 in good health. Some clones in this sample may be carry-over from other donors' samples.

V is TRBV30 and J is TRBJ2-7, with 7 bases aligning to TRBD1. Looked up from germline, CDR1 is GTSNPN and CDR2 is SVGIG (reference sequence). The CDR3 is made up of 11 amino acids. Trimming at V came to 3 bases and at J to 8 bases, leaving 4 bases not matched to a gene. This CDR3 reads CAWRADRQQYF. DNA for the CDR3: TGTGCCTGGAGAGCGGACAGGCAGCAGTACTTC.

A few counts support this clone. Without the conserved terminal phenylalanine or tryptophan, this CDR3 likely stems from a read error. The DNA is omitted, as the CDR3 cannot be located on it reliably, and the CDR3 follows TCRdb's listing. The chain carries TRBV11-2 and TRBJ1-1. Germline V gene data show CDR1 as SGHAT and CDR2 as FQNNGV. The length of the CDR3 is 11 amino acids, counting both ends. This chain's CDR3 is CASSLLFTPPG.

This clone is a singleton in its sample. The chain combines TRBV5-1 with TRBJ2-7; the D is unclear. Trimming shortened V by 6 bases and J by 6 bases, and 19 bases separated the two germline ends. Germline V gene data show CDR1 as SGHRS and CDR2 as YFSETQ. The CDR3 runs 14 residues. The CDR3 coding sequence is TGCGCCAGCACCGAGACACCTTACCTTGGCGAGCAGTACTTC. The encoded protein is CASTETPYLGEQYF.

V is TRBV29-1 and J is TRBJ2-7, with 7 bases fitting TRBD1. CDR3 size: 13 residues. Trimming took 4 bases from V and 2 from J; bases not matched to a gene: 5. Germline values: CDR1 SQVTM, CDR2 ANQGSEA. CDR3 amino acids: CSVGVGGTYEQYF. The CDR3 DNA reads TGCAGCGTTGGGGTAGGGGGCACCTACGAGCAGTACTTC.

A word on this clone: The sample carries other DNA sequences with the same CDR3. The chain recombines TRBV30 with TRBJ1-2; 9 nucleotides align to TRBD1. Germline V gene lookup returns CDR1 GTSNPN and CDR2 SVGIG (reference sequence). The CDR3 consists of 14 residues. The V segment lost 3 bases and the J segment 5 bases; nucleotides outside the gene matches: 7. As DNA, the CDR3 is TGTGCCTGGAGACCACAGGGGGCGGGATATGGCTACACCTTC. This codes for CAWRPQGAGYGYTF.

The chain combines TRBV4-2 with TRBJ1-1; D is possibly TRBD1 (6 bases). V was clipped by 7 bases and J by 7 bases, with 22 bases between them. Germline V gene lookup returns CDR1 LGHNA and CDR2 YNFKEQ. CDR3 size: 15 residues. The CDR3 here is CASTLLNRDPHEAFF. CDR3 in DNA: TGTGCCAGCACTCTCCTAAACAGGGATCCTCATGAAGCTTTCTTT.

The CDR3 loop reads CASSQLIPGTSGTSTDTQYF. The CDR3 DNA sequence: TGTGCCAGCAGCCAATTAATTCCCGGGACTAGCGGTACTAGCACAGATACGCAGTATTTT. J is TRBJ2-3 and V is TRBV4-2; 11 bases map to TRBD2. CDR1 LGHNA and CDR2 YNFKEQ come from the germline V gene. J lost 0 bases, V lost 2 bases, and 13 bases had no gene match. CDR3 length: 20 residues.

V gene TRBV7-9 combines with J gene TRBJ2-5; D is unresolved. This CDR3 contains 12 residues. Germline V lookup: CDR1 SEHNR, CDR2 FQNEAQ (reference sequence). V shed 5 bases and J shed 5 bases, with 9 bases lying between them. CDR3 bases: TGTGCCAGCAGCCCCACGCCGGAGACCCAGTACTTC. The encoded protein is CASSPTPETQYF.

CDR3: CASSREGGSYNEQFF. The CDR3 region has the DNA TGCGCCAGCAGCCGAGAAGGGGGCAGTTACAATGAGCAGTTCTTC. V gene TRBV4-1 combines with J gene TRBJ2-1; 7 nucleotides match TRBD1. V shed 4 bases, J shed 4 bases, and the junction held 7 bases outside the gene matches. Germline loops: CDR1 MGHRA, CDR2 YSYEKL. This CDR3 spans 15 amino acids.

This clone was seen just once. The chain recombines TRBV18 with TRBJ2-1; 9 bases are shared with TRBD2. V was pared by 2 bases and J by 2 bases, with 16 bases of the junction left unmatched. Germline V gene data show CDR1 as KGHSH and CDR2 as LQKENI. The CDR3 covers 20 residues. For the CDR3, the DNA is TGTGCCAGCTCACCAGTAGGGACTAGCCCTTCGCTCCCGCCCTACAATGAGCAGTTCTTC. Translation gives CASSPVGTSPSLPPYNEQFF. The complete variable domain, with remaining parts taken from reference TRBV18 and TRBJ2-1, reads NAGVMQNPRHLVRRRGQEARLRCSPMKGHSHVYWYRQLPEEGLKFMVYLQKENIIDESGMPKERFSAEFPKEGPSILRIQQVVRGDSAAYFCASSPVGTSPSLPPYNEQFFGPGTRLTVL.

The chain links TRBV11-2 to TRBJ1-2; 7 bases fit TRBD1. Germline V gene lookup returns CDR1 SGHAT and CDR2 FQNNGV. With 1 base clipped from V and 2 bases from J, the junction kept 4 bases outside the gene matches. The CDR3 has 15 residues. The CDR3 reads CASSLVPQGNYGYTF. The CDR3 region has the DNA TGTGCCAGCAGCTTAGTCCCACAGGGGAACTATGGCTACACCTTC.

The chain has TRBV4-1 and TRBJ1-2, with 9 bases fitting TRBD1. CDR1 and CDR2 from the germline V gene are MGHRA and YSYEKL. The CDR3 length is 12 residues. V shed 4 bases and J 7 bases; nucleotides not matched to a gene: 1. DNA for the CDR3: TGCGCCAGCAGCCCGGGACAGGGTGGCTACACCTTC. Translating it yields CASSPGQGGYTF.

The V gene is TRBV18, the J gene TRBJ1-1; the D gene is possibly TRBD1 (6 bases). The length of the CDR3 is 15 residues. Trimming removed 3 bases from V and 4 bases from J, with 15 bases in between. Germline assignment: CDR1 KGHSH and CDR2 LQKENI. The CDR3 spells CASSPLGGFGTEAFF. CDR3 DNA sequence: TGTGCCAGCTCACCCCTGGGGGGCTTTGGCACTGAAGCTTTCTTT.

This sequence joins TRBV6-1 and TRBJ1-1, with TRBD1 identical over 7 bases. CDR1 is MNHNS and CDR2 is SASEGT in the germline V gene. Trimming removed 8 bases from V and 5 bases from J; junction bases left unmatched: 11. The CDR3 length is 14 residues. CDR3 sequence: CASRGGWAGTEAFF. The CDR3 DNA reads TGTGCCAGCCGAGGGGGCTGGGCAGGGACTGAAGCTTTCTTT.

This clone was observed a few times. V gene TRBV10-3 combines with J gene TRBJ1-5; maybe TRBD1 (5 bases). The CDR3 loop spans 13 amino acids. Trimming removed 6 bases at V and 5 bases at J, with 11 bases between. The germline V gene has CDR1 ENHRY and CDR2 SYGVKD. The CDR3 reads CAIRPRDDQPQHF. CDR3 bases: TGTGCCATCAGGCCCAGGGATGATCAGCCCCAGCATTTT.

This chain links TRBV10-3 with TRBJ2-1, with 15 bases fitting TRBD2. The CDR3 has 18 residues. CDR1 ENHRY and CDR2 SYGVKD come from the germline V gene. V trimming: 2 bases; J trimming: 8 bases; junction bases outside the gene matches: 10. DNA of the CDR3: TGTGCCATCAGTGAGACCGGACTAGCGGGAGGGAGTTCGGATGAGCAGTTCTTC. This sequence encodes CAISETGLAGGSSDEQFF.

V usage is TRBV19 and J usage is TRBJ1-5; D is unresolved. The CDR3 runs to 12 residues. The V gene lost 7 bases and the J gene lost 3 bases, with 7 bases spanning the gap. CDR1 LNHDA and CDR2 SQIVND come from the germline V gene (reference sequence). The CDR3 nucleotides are TGTGCCAGTATGGGGAACAATCAGCCCCAGCATTTT. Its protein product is CASMGNNQPQHF.

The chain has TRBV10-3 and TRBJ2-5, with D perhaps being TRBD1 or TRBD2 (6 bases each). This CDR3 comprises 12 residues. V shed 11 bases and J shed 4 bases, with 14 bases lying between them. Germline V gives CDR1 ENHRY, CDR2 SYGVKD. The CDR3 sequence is CAANGGGETQYF. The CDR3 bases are TGTGCCGCAAATGGAGGGGGAGAGACCCAGTACTTC.

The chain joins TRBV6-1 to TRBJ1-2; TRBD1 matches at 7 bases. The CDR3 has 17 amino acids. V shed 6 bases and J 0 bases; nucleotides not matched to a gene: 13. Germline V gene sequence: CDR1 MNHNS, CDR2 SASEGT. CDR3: CASSERTGPRTNYGYTF. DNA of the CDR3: TGTGCCAGCAGCGAACGGACAGGACCTCGAACTAACTATGGCTACACCTTC.

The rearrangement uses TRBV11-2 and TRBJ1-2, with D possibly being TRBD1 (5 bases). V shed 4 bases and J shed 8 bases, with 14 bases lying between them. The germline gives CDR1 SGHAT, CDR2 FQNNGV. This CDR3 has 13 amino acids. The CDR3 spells CASSSGGTVGYTF. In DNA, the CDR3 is TGTGCCAGCAGCTCCGGAGGGACGGTCGGCTACACCTTC.